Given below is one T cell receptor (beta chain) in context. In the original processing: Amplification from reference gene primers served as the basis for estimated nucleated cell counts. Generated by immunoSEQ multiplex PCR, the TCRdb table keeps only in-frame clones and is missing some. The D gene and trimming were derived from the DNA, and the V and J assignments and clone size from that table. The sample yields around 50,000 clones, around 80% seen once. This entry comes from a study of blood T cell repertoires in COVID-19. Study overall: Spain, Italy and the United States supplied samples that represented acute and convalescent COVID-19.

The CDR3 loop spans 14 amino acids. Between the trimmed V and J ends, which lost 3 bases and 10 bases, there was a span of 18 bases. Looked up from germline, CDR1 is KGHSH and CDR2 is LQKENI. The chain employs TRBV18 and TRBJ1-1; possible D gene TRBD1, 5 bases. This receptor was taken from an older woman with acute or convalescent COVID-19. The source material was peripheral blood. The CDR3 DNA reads TGTGCCAGCTCACCCGGGACTGTCAAGGCGGGAGCTTTCTTT. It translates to CASSPGTVKAGAFF.